The clone carrying this T cell receptor (beta chain) was picked up one time. This specimen belongs to a study of shared clonotypes between healthy human individuals. The CDR3 length is 15 residues. Germline V CDR1 and CDR2: SEHNR, FQNEAQ (reference sequence). V dropped 5 bases and J dropped 0 bases, with 11 bases sitting between them. Terminally differentiated effector memory CD45RA+ cells were left out of the naive CD8 fraction, which was CD45RO-negative and positively selected for CCR7. The authors loaded about 200 ng DNA, roughly 27,000 T cell genomes, into sorted-subset replicate PCRs. The method was immunoSEQ multiplex PCR; TCRdb's version includes in-frame clones alone and lacks a portion of them. The sample shows some 2,000,000 clones, about 94% of them seen only once.

This TCR was recovered from a man aged 18 to 29 in good health. What was sequenced was naive CD8+ T cells sorted from blood. The genes are TRBV7-9 and TRBJ2-1; D call uncertain. The CDR3 spells CASSGDGRSYNEQFF. The CDR3 bases are TGTGCCAGCAGCGGTGACGGACGCTCCTACAATGAGCAGTTCTTC.